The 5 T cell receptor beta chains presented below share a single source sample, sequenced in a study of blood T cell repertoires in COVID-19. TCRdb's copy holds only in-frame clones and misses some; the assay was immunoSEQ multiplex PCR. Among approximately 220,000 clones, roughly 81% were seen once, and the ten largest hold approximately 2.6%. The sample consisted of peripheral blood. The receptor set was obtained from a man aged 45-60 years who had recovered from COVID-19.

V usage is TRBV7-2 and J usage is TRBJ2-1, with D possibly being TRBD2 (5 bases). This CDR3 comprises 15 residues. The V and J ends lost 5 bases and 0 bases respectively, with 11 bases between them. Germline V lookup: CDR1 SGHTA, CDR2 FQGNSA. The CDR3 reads CASSPDYSSYNEQFF. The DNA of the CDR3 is TGTGCCAGCAGCCCCGACTATAGCTCCTACAATGAGCAGTTCTTC. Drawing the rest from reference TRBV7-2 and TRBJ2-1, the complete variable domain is GAGVSQSPSNKVTEKGKDVELRCDPISGHTALYWYRQSLGQGLEFLIYFQGNSAPDKSGLPSDRFSAERTGGSVSTLTIQRTQQEDSAVYLCASSPDYSSYNEQFFGPGTRLTVL.

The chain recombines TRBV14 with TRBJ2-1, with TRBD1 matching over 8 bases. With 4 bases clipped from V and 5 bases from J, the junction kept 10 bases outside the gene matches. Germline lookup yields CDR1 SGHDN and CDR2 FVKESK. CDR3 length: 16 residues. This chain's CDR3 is CASSRSAGGYNNEQFF. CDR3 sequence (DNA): TGTGCCAGCAGCCGTTCCGCAGGGGGCTATAACAATGAGCAGTTCTTC.

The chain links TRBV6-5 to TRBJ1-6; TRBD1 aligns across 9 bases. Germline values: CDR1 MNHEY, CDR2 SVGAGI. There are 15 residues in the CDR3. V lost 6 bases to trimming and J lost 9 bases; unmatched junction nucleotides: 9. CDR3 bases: TGTGCCAGCAGCTACACAGGGGGCGCGTCTTCACCCCTCCACTTT. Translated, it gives CASSYTGGASSPLHF.

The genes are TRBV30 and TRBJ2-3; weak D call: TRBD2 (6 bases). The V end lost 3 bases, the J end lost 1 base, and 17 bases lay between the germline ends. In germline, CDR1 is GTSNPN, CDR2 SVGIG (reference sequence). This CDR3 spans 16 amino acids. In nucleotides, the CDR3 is TGTGCCTGGAGCGCACTTTGGGCTAGCGGCACAGATACGCAGTATTTT. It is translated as CAWSALWASGTDTQYF.

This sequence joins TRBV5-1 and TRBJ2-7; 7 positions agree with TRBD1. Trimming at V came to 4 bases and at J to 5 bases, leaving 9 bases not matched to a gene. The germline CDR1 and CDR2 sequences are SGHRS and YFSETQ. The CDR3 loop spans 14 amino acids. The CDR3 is CASSIRTGKDEQYF. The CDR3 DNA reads TGCGCCAGCAGCATACGGACAGGCAAGGACGAGCAGTACTTC.